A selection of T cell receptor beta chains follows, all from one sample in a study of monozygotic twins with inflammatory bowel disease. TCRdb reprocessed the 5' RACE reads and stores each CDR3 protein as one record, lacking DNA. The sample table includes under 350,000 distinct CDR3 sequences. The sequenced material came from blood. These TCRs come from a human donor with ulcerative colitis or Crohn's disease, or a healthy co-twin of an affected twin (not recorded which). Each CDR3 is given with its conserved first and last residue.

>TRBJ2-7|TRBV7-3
CASRITSGDYEQYF
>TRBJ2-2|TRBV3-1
CASRPRGTRNTGELFF
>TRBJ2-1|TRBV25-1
CASNRAGEQFF
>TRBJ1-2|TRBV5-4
CASSFGPNNYGYTF
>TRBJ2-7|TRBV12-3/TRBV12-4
CASSYSGSSYEQYF
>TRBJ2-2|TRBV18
CASSPDRKNTGELFF
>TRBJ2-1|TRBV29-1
CSVVGQGAFGGQFF
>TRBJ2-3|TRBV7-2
CASSSSGLAGVTDTQYF
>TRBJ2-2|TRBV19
CASSIATGTGELFF
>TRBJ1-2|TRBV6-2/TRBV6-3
CASSLQGARGYTF
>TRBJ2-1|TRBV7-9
CASSRTVISYNEQFF
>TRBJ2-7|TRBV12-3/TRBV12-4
CASTPHGTSGTEQYF
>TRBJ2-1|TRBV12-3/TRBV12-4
CASSSRTARGFF
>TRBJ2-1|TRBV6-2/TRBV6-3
CASSYGGPGAGVSNEQFF
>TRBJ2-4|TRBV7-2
CASSLGWGGNIQYF
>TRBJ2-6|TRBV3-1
CASSPRDTLLTGANVLTF
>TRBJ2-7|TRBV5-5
CASCWRTSGEGEQYF